The 19 T cell receptor beta chains reported below all come from one sample, sequenced in a study of blood T cell repertoires in COVID-19. The repertoire was sequenced with immunoSEQ multiplex PCR; TCRdb's copy has only in-frame clones and lacks some. Seen here are roughly 80,000 clones, approximately 80% observed once, and the top ten hold 10% to 15%. Material: peripheral blood. The source is a human donor in a cohort sampled during active COVID-19.

The rearrangement joins TRBV28 to TRBJ2-7; 7 nucleotides line up with TRBD1. Germline values: CDR1 MDHEN, CDR2 SYDVKM. The CDR3 length is 14 residues. V lost 6 bases and J lost 2; bases outside the gene matches: 7. Here the CDR3 DNA reads TGTGCCAGCAGACCCGGGACAGCTGCCTACGAGCAGTACTTC. Protein: CASRPGTAAYEQYF.

The chain employs TRBV5-4 and TRBJ2-7, with 9 bases that match TRBD1. Per the germline V gene, CDR1 is SGHNT and CDR2 is YYREEE (reference sequence). J gave up 7 bases and V 4 bases, and 6 bases lay outside the gene matches. This CDR3 region has 13 residues. The CDR3 bases are TGTGCCAGCAGCCGGGGACAGGGTGGGGAGCAGTACTTC. This codes for CASSRGQGGEQYF.

This clone has just a few counts. The chain is built from TRBV4-2 and TRBJ2-2, with 10 bases matching TRBD2. The CDR3 extends over 15 amino acids. CDR1 and CDR2 from the germline V gene are LGHNA and YNFKEQ. V shed 1 base and J 6 bases; nucleotides not matched to a gene: 2. This CDR3 reads CASSQASGGSGELFF. The CDR3 region has the DNA TGTGCCAGCAGCCAAGCTAGCGGGGGATCCGGGGAGCTGTTTTTT.

The CDR3 nucleotides are TGTGCCAGCAGCTTAGTGGGGGACAGGAAAGCTTTCTTT. Amino acid sequence: CASSLVGDRKAFF. The chain recombines TRBV7-8 with TRBJ1-1; 8 bases align to TRBD1. Germline CDR1 SGHVS, CDR2 FQNEAQ. CDR3 size: 13 residues. J was trimmed by 9 bases and V by 1 base; bases with no gene match: 4.

This sequence joins TRBV6-6 and TRBJ1-5; 7 nucleotides agree with TRBD1. CDR1 is MNHNY and CDR2 is SVGAGI in the germline V gene (reference sequence). This CDR3 is 16 amino acids long. V trimming: 1 base; J trimming: 4 bases; junction bases outside the gene matches: 7. CDR3 sequence: CASSYLNRDRNQPQHF. CDR3 sequence (DNA): TGTGCCAGCAGTTACTTAAACCGGGACAGAAATCAGCCCCAGCATTTT.

V usage is TRBV10-3 and J usage is TRBJ1-3; D is unclear. This CDR3 has 18 amino acids. V was pared by 10 bases and J by 0 bases, with 25 bases between. In germline, CDR1 is ENHRY, CDR2 SYGVKD. CDR3 nucleotide sequence: TGTGCCAAAAGCCCCAGTCGGGGTCGGGAGGTCTCTGGAAACACCATATATTTT. It codes for CAKSPSRGREVSGNTIYF.

This chain links TRBV19 with TRBJ2-1; TRBD2 matches 7 bases. Losses at the gene ends were 6 bases for V and 7 bases for J; bases not matched to a gene: 6. The CDR3 totals 13 residues. Germline V gene data show CDR1 as LNHDA and CDR2 as SQIVND (reference sequence). CDR3 DNA sequence: TGTGCCAGTAGGACTAGCTCTACGAATGAGCAGTTCTTC. Translated: CASRTSSTNEQFF.

The gene calls are TRBV19 and TRBJ1-1; 10 nucleotides line up with TRBD1. From germline, CDR1 is LNHDA and CDR2 SQIVND (reference sequence). The V gene end was trimmed by 6 bases and the J gene end by 4 bases; junction bases not matched to a gene: 11. This CDR3 has 16 residues. CDR3 coding DNA: TGTGCCAGTAGCCCCCCGGGACAGGGGTTGCGCACTGAAGCTTTCTTT. It specifies CASSPPGQGLRTEAFF.

V usage is TRBV19 and J usage is TRBJ2-2; D unclear. Trimming took off 6 bases at V and 5 bases at J, with 7 bases between the two ends. The CDR3 extends over 12 amino acids. Germline assignment: CDR1 LNHDA and CDR2 SQIVND (reference sequence). CDR3 nucleotides: TGTGCCAGTAGATCCGTGACCGGGGAGCTGTTTTTT. This encodes CASRSVTGELFF.

The CDR3 coding sequence is TGTGCCAGCAGTGTAGGGGAGGCGGGAGAAGCTTTCTTT. This gives the protein CASSVGEAGEAFF. The chain combines TRBV6-4 with TRBJ1-1, with D possibly matching TRBD1 (5 bases). Germline CDR1 and CDR2: MRHNA and SNTAGT. Trimming shortened V by 4 bases and J by 8 bases, and 14 bases separated the two germline ends. This CDR3 has 13 amino acids.

This chain connects TRBV9 to TRBJ2-3; TRBD1 aligns across 10 bases. The CDR3 totals 14 residues. The germline V gene encodes CDR1 SGDLS and CDR2 YYNGEE. The junction had 3 bases not matched to a gene; V was cut back by 3 bases and J by 5 bases. This chain's CDR3 is CASSAGQGGDTQYF. The CDR3 region has the DNA TGTGCCAGCAGCGCAGGACAGGGGGGAGATACGCAGTATTTT.

V and J are TRBV6-5 and TRBJ1-6, with D tentatively TRBD1 (5 bases). The V and J ends lost 7 bases and 7 bases respectively, with 11 bases between them. Looked up from germline, CDR1 is MNHEY and CDR2 is SVGAGI. The CDR3 extends over 13 amino acids. The CDR3 loop reads CASNGGNNSPLHF. Here the CDR3 DNA reads TGTGCCAGCAACGGGGGGAACAATTCACCCCTCCACTTT.

The genes are TRBV24-1 and TRBJ2-7; weak D call: TRBD1 (5 bases). CDR3 length equals 14 residues. The V end was cut by 3 bases, the J end by 6 bases, with 14 bases between. CDR1 is KGHDR, CDR2 SFDVKD, per germline. CDR3 protein: CATSDSRVSGEQYF. The CDR3 DNA reads as TGTGCCACCAGTGATAGCAGGGTATCCGGCGAGCAGTACTTC.

This clone was detected only once. This rearrangement joins TRBV11-1 to TRBJ2-1; TRBD1 agrees at 10 bases. The CDR3 has 13 amino acids. Germline values: CDR1 SGHAT, CDR2 FQDESV (reference sequence). Germline trimming cut 5 bases from V and 6 bases from J; bases unmatched to any gene: 1. In nucleotides, the CDR3 is TGTGCCAGCAGCAGGGACAGGGGCAATGAGCAGTTCTTC. Its translation is CASSRDRGNEQFF.

In its sample, this clone was seen a few times. The chain is built from TRBV15 and TRBJ1-5; D is perhaps TRBD1 (5 bases). Germline-derived CDR1 and CDR2 are LNHNV and YYDKDF (reference sequence). The CDR3 totals 15 residues. Trimming shortened V by 1 base and J by 4 bases, and 11 bases separated the two germline ends. The chain's CDR3 is CATSRGGRDNQPQHF. In nucleotides, the CDR3 is TGTGCCACCAGCAGAGGGGGCAGGGATAATCAGCCCCAGCATTTT.

The chain has TRBV5-6 and TRBJ1-6, with 10 bases that match TRBD1. The junction had 3 bases not matched to a gene; V was cut back by 2 bases and J by 7 bases. The CDR3 covers 15 residues. Germline assignment: CDR1 SGHDT and CDR2 YYEEEE. The CDR3 here is CASSLGTGDNSPLHF. Written as DNA, the CDR3 is TGTGCCAGCAGCTTAGGGACAGGGGACAATTCACCCCTCCACTTT.

This clone occurred once. The rearrangement joins TRBV7-2 to TRBJ2-2; 11 bases match TRBD2. Unmatched junction bases numbered 6, after V lost 2 bases and J lost 7 bases. This CDR3 comprises 16 residues. Germline lookup yields CDR1 SGHTA and CDR2 FQGNSA. As DNA, the CDR3 is TGTGCCAGCAGCTTACTAGCGGGGGGAGGAGGCGGGGAGCTGTTTTTT. Its translation: CASSLLAGGGGGELFF.

J is TRBJ2-3 and V is TRBV12-2; the table's D call TRBD2 went unverified against the DNA. TRBV12-2 is flagged as a pseudogene. This CDR3 comprises 13 residues. CDR3 region: CASGLAATDTQYF. The CDR3 DNA is TGTGCAAGTGGACTAGCGGCCACAGATACGCAGTATTTT.

The rearrangement links TRBV6-6 to TRBJ1-1; D may be TRBD1 (5 bases). The CDR3 covers 13 residues. Germline V gives CDR1 MNHNY, CDR2 SVGAGI (reference sequence). V gave up 7 bases and J gave up 10 bases, with 19 bases separating them. CDR3 coding DNA: TGTGCCAGCATAGTGGTCGGGGGGAGCGGAGCTTTCTTT. This sequence encodes CASIVVGGSGAFF.